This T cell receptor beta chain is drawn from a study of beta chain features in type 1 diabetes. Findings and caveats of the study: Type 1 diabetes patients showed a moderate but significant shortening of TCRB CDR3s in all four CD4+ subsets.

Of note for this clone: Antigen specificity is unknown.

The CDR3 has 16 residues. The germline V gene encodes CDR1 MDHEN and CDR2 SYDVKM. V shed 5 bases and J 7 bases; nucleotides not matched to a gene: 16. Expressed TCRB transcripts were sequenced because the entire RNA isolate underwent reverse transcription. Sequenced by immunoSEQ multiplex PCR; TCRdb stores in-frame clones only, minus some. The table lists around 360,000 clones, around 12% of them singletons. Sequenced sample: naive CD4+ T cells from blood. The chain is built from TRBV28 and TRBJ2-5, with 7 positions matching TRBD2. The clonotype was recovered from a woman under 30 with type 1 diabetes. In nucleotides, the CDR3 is TGTGCCAGCAGTCCGATGTGGCGGGGGATTGGGAGGACCCAGTACTTC. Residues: CASSPMWRGIGRTQYF.